This is a list of T cell receptor beta chains from one sample in a study of T cell responses to AZD1222 COVID-19 vaccine. TCRdb keeps only in-frame clones here, not all; method: immunoSEQ multiplex PCR. The sample shows 150,000 to 200,000 clones, approximately 90% of them seen only once. Specimen: peripheral blood, collected on day 0 of AZD1222 vaccination. The receptors derive from an adult in good health. The CDR3 runs from the conserved cysteine through the conserved F or W. Size is omitted from some rows. Given values are once, few, many or a class for expanded clones.

v_gene	len	abundance	CDR3aa
TRBV5-1	13	NA	CASSLEGGNEQFF
TRBV7-9	15	NA	CASSPGPGANEKLFF
TRBV5-1	15	NA	CASSRRGLESYEQYF
TRBV7-6	11	NA	CASSPGGEQFF
TRBV15	15	NA	CATSMDGPRRTEAFF
TRBV2	14	once	CASSEVNIPGGYTF
TRBV7-8	16	NA	CASSFKNTQPTDTQYF
TRBV11-2	15	NA	CASSLDLQDRHEQYF
TRBV5-1	15	once	CASSLGRGSTDTQYF
TRBV5-6	15	NA	CASQGGTGSGNTIYF
TRBV19	13	NA	CASSSDRATEAFF
TRBV7-2	17	NA	CASSFSYTSGLSYEQYF
TRBV5-8	14	NA	CASKLRDRLYGYTF
TRBV3-1/TRBV3-2	13	NA	CASSRIATYGYTF
TRBV9	15	NA	CASSITGVMDSPLHF
TRBV5-1	16	NA	CASSPGGGSGANVLTF
TRBV28	15	NA	CASTQRVGGRREAFF
TRBV12-3/TRBV12-4	13	NA	CASSWTGGHGYTF
TRBV5-1	15	NA	CASSLVGGIGTEAFF
TRBV19	16	once	CASSAGGGGITYEQYF
TRBV27	14	NA	CASSLGPEGQPQHF
TRBV6-5	16	NA	CASSYAQTRGTTEAFF
TRBV4-1	14	NA	CASSQVGGNTEAFF
TRBV7-9	16	NA	CASSLRSAGQRSRYTF
TRBV27	13	NA	CASARRANTEAFF
TRBV2	17	NA	CASSEERDRGLVDGYTF
TRBV11-2	15	NA	CASSLGASTGTEAFF
TRBV28	14	few	CASSAGTDYSPLHF
TRBV5-6	15	NA	CASSLRRAQQETQYF
TRBV7-9	15	NA	CASSLQGTTNEKLFF
TRBV7-2	15	NA	CASSSGTSIWYEQYF
TRBV6-6	16	NA	CASSYTETGVAYEQYF
TRBV7-2	16	NA	CASSLRGAGVGDEQFF
TRBV4-1	14	NA	CASSPGGVHYGYTF
TRBV5-1	15	NA	CASRPDRALNTEAFF
TRBV12-1	17	NA	CASSFTRYIKRDYGYTF
TRBV6-5	14	NA	CASKAWGFTDTQYF
TRBV5-8	16	NA	CASSLGRAENNSPLHF
TRBV12-3/TRBV12-4	11	NA	CASSRGYEQYF
TRBV30	14	NA	CASTLRGTTGELFF
TRBV7-8	15	NA	CASSLRTGANEKLFF
TRBV7-9	15	NA	CASSAPTGNNSPLHF
TRBV5-1	13	NA	CASSFRGRETQYF
TRBV4-1	18	NA	CASSQEGVGDRVLNEQFF
TRBV5-1	16	NA	CASSAGTGVGNTEAFF
TRBV29-1	15	NA	CSAVTSGAINQPQHF
TRBV7-7	16	NA	CASSSFLGPGAEKLFF
TRBV13	15	NA	CASSFLSDVDYGYTF
TRBV28	12	NA	CASSLGDPPLHF
TRBV5-4	12	few	CASSTGTAQAFF
TRBV13	20	once	CASSRLNRGQPQSLEGTIYF
TRBV20-1	16	NA	CSASFGGGGSYNEQFF
TRBV29-1	15	NA	CSVSRSGQNTGELFF
TRBV2	16	NA	CASSETGHGANQPQHF
TRBV11-2	13	once	CASSSTGGNEQFF
TRBV3-1/TRBV3-2	16	once	CASRPRRASSGNTIYF